What follows is one T cell receptor gamma chain and its context. This clone is termed large (0.1 to 1%). The clone's antigen remains unknown. The sample holds no much larger clone one base away, and base qualities are not on file. This specimen comes from a study of gammadelta T cells in human blood (dated by TCRdb to 2019 to 2021). CDR1 and CDR2, looked up from the germline V gene (reference sequence), are GITISATS and ISYDGTV. V is pruned by 0 bases and J by 4 bases, leaving 9 bases of the junction without a gene match. The CDR3 measures 19 amino acids from cysteine to phenylalanine. Only CDR3 DNA remains: 57 bases, in frame from the first base. General conclusions and limits of the study: The study reported that microbial exposure appeared to drive polyclonal expansion of innate gamma-delta T cells immediately after birth.

The library was built by means of RT-PCR. This sample was sequenced with an Illumina MiSeq. TCRdb reanalyzed the public reads with the CATT caller, and identical DNA sequences were merged afterwards. The sample profile shows 350 to 450 gamma-chain clones; roughly 14% of them were found once. The top ten clones comprise 26% of the sample. Sample: Vgamma9Vdelta2 gamma-delta T cells from adult blood. This TCR derives from a human donor. This sequence uses TRGV9 and TRGJP. Read as DNA, the sequence is TGTGCCTTGTGGGAGGTGCGTTACCCTCAAGAGTTGGGCAAAAAAATCAAGGTATTT. Its coded protein is CALWEVRYPQELGKKIKVF.